This is a list of T cell receptor beta chains from one sample in a study of blood T cell repertoires in COVID-19. Produced via immunoSEQ multiplex PCR; TCRdb's table is partial and in-frame only. There are 150,000 to 200,000 clones in the sample; around 85% occur only once, and 9.5% to 11% lies in the top ten. Specimen: peripheral blood. The receptors shown here come from a man aged 60 to 69 with active or convalescent COVID-19. Each CDR3 is given with its conserved first and last residue. Each record gives: CDR3 DNA, CDR3 protein, clone size, J gene, D gene, V gene. D genes are given only for firm matches. Clone size is given for some rows only: seen once, a few or many times, or a class if the clone is expanded.

CDR3 DNA: TGTGCCAGCAGCCCGGGGACTAGCGGGAGGGGTGAGACCCAGTACTTC
CDR3 protein: CASSPGTSGRGETQYF
clone size: -
J gene: TRBJ2-5
D gene: TRBD2
V gene: TRBV11-3

CDR3 DNA: TGTGCCAGCAGACCTCGGGCGGGGCTCAACACAGATACGCAGTATTTT
CDR3 protein: CASRPRAGLNTDTQYF
clone size: -
J gene: TRBJ2-3
D gene: -
V gene: TRBV2

CDR3 DNA: TGTGCCAGCGCGCCGACAGTGATCTCCTACGAGCAGTACTTC
CDR3 protein: CASAPTVISYEQYF
clone size: -
J gene: TRBJ2-7
D gene: -
V gene: TRBV2

CDR3 DNA: TGTGCCAGCAGTCTCGGCGGGGTACTCGGACAGCCCCAGCATTTT
CDR3 protein: CASSLGGVLGQPQHF
clone size: once
J gene: TRBJ1-5
D gene: -
V gene: TRBV7-9

CDR3 DNA: TGTGCCAGCAGTTTAAAAACAACTGAAGCTTTCTTT
CDR3 protein: CASSLKTTEAFF
clone size: -
J gene: TRBJ1-1
D gene: -
V gene: TRBV28

CDR3 DNA: TGTGCCAGCAGCACCCAAGGACAGTCAGAAAAACTGTTTTTT
CDR3 protein: CASSTQGQSEKLFF
clone size: once
J gene: TRBJ1-4
D gene: -
V gene: TRBV9

CDR3 DNA: TGTGCCAGCAGCGACCCCGGGGGAGATACGCAGTATTTT
CDR3 protein: CASSDPGGDTQYF
clone size: -
J gene: TRBJ2-3
D gene: -
V gene: TRBV21-1

CDR3 DNA: TGTGCCAGCAGCGCACCGGGACAAGGTACAGATACGCAGTATTTT
CDR3 protein: CASSAPGQGTDTQYF
clone size: -
J gene: TRBJ2-3
D gene: -
V gene: TRBV11-3

CDR3 DNA: TGTGCCAGCAGCTCGGGACCTAACAGGGGAAATATGAACACTGAAGCTTTCTTT
CDR3 protein: CASSSGPNRGNMNTEAFF
clone size: -
J gene: TRBJ1-1
D gene: TRBD1
V gene: TRBV7-2

CDR3 DNA: TGTGCCAGCAGCTTGGGGTTAGGGGTTACTGAAGCTTTCTTT
CDR3 protein: CASSLGLGVTEAFF
clone size: once
J gene: TRBJ1-1
D gene: -
V gene: TRBV5-4

CDR3 DNA: TGTGCCAGCAGCGTGACTAGTAGTGATACGCAGTATTTT
CDR3 protein: CASSVTSSDTQYF
clone size: once
J gene: TRBJ2-3
D gene: -
V gene: TRBV9

CDR3 DNA: TGTGCCAGCAAAGGGGAGGAGACCGGGGAGCTGTTTTTT
CDR3 protein: CASKGEETGELFF
clone size: -
J gene: TRBJ2-2
D gene: -
V gene: TRBV7-9

CDR3 DNA: TGTGCCAGCAGGATCGGGCAGGGCCCCTCCTACGAGCAGTACTTC
CDR3 protein: CASRIGQGPSYEQYF
clone size: -
J gene: TRBJ2-7
D gene: -
V gene: TRBV7-3

CDR3 DNA: TGTGCCAGCAACGAAAAACAGGGAGGGTCTGGAAACACCATATATTTT
CDR3 protein: CASNEKQGGSGNTIYF
clone size: few
J gene: TRBJ1-3
D gene: -
V gene: TRBV6-6

CDR3 DNA: TGTGCCAGCAGTGCGGGGAACACCGGGGAGCTGTTTTTT
CDR3 protein: CASSAGNTGELFF
clone size: few
J gene: TRBJ2-2
D gene: -
V gene: TRBV6-4